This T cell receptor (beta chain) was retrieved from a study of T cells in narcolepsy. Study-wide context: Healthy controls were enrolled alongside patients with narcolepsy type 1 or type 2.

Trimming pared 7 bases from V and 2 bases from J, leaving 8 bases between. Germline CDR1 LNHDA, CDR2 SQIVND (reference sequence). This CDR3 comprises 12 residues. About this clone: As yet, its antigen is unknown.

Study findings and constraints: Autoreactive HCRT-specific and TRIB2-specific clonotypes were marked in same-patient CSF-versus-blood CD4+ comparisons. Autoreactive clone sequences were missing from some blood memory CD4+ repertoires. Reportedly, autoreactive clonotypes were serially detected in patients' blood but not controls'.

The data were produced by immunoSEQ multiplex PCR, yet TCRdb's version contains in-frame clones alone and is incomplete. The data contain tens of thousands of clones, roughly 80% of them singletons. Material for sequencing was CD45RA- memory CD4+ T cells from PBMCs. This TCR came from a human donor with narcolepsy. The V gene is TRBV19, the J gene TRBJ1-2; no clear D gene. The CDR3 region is CASNAMNYGYTF. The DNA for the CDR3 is TGTGCCAGTAACGCCATGAACTATGGCTACACCTTC.